This T cell receptor (beta chain) is from a study of control samples from healthy donors and cancer patients. The repertoire was sequenced with immunoSEQ multiplex PCR; TCRdb's copy has only in-frame clones and lacks some. Here the sample spans around 100,000 clones, 88% being singletons. Germline-derived CDR1 and CDR2 are SGHAT and FQNNGV. The ends were cut back, 5 bases at V and 3 bases at J, with 9 bases in the middle. The CDR3 has 13 residues. Sequenced: blood. The sequence was obtained from a woman in her 70s in good health. The rearrangement joins TRBV11-2 to TRBJ2-3; D is unclear. The CDR3 bases are TGTGCCAGCAGCCGTGGTAGGACAGATACGCAGTATTTT. Its translation: CASSRGRTDTQYF.